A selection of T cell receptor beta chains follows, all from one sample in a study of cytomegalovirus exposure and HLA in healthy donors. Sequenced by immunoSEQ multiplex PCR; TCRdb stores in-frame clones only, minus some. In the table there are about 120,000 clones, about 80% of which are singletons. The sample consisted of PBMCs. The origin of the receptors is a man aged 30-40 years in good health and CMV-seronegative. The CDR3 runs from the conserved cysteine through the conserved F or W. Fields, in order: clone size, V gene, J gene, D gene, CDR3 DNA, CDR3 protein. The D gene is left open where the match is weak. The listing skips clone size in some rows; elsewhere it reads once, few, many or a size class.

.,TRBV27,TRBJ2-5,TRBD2,TGTGCCAGCGGAGCCCCCCTAGCGGGAGTAGAGACCCAGTACTTC,CASGAPLAGVETQYF
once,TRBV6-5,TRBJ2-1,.,TGTGCCAGCAGTAGCGGAAGCTCCTACAATGAGCAGTTCTTC,CASSSGSSYNEQFF
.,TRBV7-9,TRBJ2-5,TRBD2,TGTGCCAGCAGATCATCCGGGACTAGCGGGAGGGAAAGGGAGACCCAGTACTTC,CASRSSGTSGRERETQYF
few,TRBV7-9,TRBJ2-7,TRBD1,TGTGCCAGCAGCTCAGGGGGCATCTACGAGCAGTACTTC,CASSSGGIYEQYF
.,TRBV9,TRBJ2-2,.,TGTGCCAGCAGCGTAGTAGGGAGCGGAAACACCGGGGAGCTGTTTTTT,CASSVVGSGNTGELFF
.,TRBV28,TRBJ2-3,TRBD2,TGTGCCAGCAGTCGGACTAGCTTTAAAGATACGCAGTATTTT,CASSRTSFKDTQYF
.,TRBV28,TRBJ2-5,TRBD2,TGTGCCAGCACAGAGGGACTAGCGAACCAAGAGACCCAGTACTTC,CASTEGLANQETQYF
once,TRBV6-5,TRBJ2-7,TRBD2,TGTGCCAGCAACAAAGCGGGGACCTACGAGCAGTACTTC,CASNKAGTYEQYF
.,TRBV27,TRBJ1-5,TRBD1,TGTGCCAGCAGAAGGACAGGGAACAATCAGCCCCAGCATTTT,CASRRTGNNQPQHF
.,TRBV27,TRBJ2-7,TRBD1,TGTGCCAGCAGTACCGGACAGGGGATCTACGAGCGGTACTTC,CASSTGQGIYERYF
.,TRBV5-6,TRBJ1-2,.,TGTGCCAGCAGCTTGGTAGCCAGCCTCCCCGGTGGCTACACCTTC,CASSLVASLPGGYTF
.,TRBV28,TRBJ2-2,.,TGTGCCAGCAGTTTACAACTATTGAACACCGGGGAGCTGTTTTTT,CASSLQLLNTGELFF
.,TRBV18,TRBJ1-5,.,TGTGCCAGCTCACCAGGCCAGGGTGGCCAGCCCCAGCATTTT,CASSPGQGGQPQHF